This T cell receptor beta chain was recorded in a study of CD4 T cells in relation to SARS-CoV-2 and coronaviruses (dated by TCRdb to the early 2020s). The study in broad terms: In the ViraFEST assay, PBMCs were cultured with antigen for about 11 days, after which TCR beta CDR3s were sequenced to identify clonal expansions specific to the antigen. An HIV-1 Nef peptide pool or a no-peptide culture served as the negative reference condition. Using patient-derived lymphoblastoid cell lines, the shared crossreactive spike epitopes were mapped to their HLA restriction. At the level of individual TCR clonotypes, the study evaluated whether memory CD4+ T cells crossreact between the spike proteins of SARS-CoV-2 and those of common cold coronaviruses. Samples from a few pre-COVID donors and the naive versus memory experiments were sequenced with the Adaptive Biotechnologies TCR-sequencing kit; other data were Illumina-based. For other donors in the study, expansion assays were sequenced with a different, Illumina-based TCR-beta assay. The study at large found these results: The study was limited by small numbers of patients and tested TCRs. Crossreactivity analysis was centred on spike protein, so crossreactivity against other viral proteins was not assessed. Pre-pandemic and post-infection samples were not both contributed by any donor, so tracing of the source of pre-existing responses was limited. Significantly weaker SARS-CoV-2-driven expansion was shown by crossreactive clones than by monoreactive clones, consistent with antigenic imprinting. About 65% of donors had memory CD4+ clonotypes that crossrecognized SARS-CoV-2 and at least one common cold coronavirus spike.

In the germline V gene, CDR1 corresponds to MGHDK and CDR2 to SYGVNS. Trimming accounts for 2 bases at V and 5 bases at J, while the number of junction bases matched to no gene is 8. The cysteine opens and the phenylalanine closes a CDR3 of 16 amino acids. The only DNA kept is the CDR3, 48 bases in frame from the first base. Library method: the immunoSEQ multiplex PCR assay. The authors' pipeline ran thus. Preprocessing removed nonproductive sequences and CDR3s not starting with C, not ending with F or W, or shorter than 7 amino acids. Antigen-specific clonotypes were called with the MANAFEST web app on the basis of expansion relative to the reference and to other culture wells. A clone was considered positive if the clone showed significant expansion compared with the reference culture in 2 of 3 replicate wells at an FDR below 0.05. To be called positive, a clone also had to show significant expansion compared with every other tandem well and an odds ratio greater than 5. Pairwise Levenshtein distance, computed with the stringdist R package after three terminal residues were trimmed from each end, was used as the measure of CDR3 homology. Here the immuneACCESS table is served through TCRdb, limited to in-frame sequences with V and J called. Missing clones are a known gap in these copies; in checked studies unresolved V genes cover under half, and the rest lacks a known reason. Clonal size and the V and J genes are those of that table, whereas D and trimming came from the DNA. The table for this sample lists approximately 18,000 clones; 82% of them were counted only once. The ten largest clones add up to about a third of the sample.

CD4+ T cells from unexposed donors were collected before the COVID-19 pandemic (2011-2018). Following 10 days of culture, the EasySep CD4+ T cell isolation kit was used to isolate CD4+ T cells. Unexposed donor CD4+ T cells were tested for reactivity to SARS-CoV-2 S and N and four common cold coronavirus spike pools, as cell number allowed. About 2.2 million PBMCs per well were cultured in IMDM with approximately 5% human AB serum and roughly 10 IU/ml IL-2. Half of the culture medium was replaced with fresh IL-2-containing medium on days 3 and 7. In general, every peptide culture condition was set up in three replicate wells. Leukapheresis product for the unexposed donors was purchased commercially. Ficoll-Paque PLUS gradient centrifugation was used to isolate PBMCs from leukapheresis product or whole blood. The PBMCs went either fresh into the expansion assay or into cryopreservation at -140 degrees C. The QIAamp Micro DNA Kit was used to extract genomic DNA from the CD4+ T cells.

This clone was counted between two and nine times. Which antigen it targets is not known. No base-level quality is on record; no much larger clone is a single base apart. This sequence uses TRBV25-1 and TRBJ1-5; the central 8 bases match TRBD1. This TCR came from a human donor in good health. Material: CD4+ T cells from PBMCs, cultured in vitro. The CDR3 protein sequence reads: CASSELGQEEYQPQHF. The nucleotides read TGTGCCAGCAGTGAACTGGGACAGGAGGAGTATCAGCCCCAGCATTTT. The reference TRBV25-1 and TRBJ1-5 proteins fill in what lies around the CDR3, so the full variable domain reads EADIYQTPRYLVIGTGKKITLECSQTMGHDKMYWYQQDPGMELHLIHYSYGVNSTEKGDLSSESTVSRIRTEHFPLTLESARPSHTSQYLCASSELGQEEYQPQHFGDGTRLSIL.